This entry concerns a single TCR beta chain. This record comes from a study of blood T cell repertoires in COVID-19. Study as a whole: PBMCs, B-cell-depleted T cells, or T cells were the source of the cDNA or gDNA that made up the material.

Germline CDR1 LNHNV, CDR2 YYDKDF (reference sequence). V dropped 0 bases and J dropped 5 bases, with 19 bases sitting between them. The CDR3 is made up of 17 amino acids. Participants had their cohort set by participant-reported clinical history. Recovered status in Cohort 3 required two negative PCRs, clearance, or symptom resolution. In the source study's methods: Using reference gene primer amplification, nucleated cell counts were estimated. The repertoire was sequenced with immunoSEQ multiplex PCR; TCRdb's copy has only in-frame clones and lacks some. V and J calls and clone size come straight from that table; D and trimming were deduced from the DNA. Of about 370,000 clones detected, 80% to 90% appear once; the ten largest clones hold more than 0.8%.

The sequenced sample consisted of PBMCs or T cells enriched from blood (not recorded which). V gene TRBV15 combines with J gene TRBJ1-2; D is possibly TRBD1 (5 bases). The sequence came from a man younger than 35 who had recovered from COVID-19. The CDR3 DNA reads as TGTGCCACCAGCAGAGATCGGGGGTCCGGCAGGGAGTATGGCTACACCTTC. It is translated as CATSRDRGSGREYGYTF.